The 19 T cell receptor beta chains reported below all come from one sample, sequenced in a study of blood T cell repertoires in COVID-19. Sequencing was performed with immunoSEQ multiplex PCR; in TCRdb, only in-frame clones are kept and a portion is missing. The sample yields about 320,000 clones, 89% seen once. The material sequenced was PBMCs or T cells enriched from blood (not recorded which). All receptors derive from a man aged 60-69 years who had recovered from COVID-19.

V is TRBV4-1 and J is TRBJ1-2, with D maybe TRBD1 (5 bases). V dropped 2 bases and J dropped 6 bases, with 16 bases sitting between them. There are 15 residues in the CDR3. Germline values: CDR1 MGHRA, CDR2 YSYEKL. The CDR3 bases are TGCGCCAGCAGCCAAATGTTAGGATGGGGCCATGGCTACACCTTC. Its protein is CASSQMLGWGHGYTF.

The chain recombines TRBV2 with TRBJ2-1; possibly TRBD2 for D (5 bases). V lost 8 bases and J lost 10, with 12 bases in between. Germline V gene sequence: CDR1 SNHLY, CDR2 FYNNEI. The CDR3 runs to 11 residues. CDR3 bases: TGTGCCAGCGGGAGTGGTCGGGAGCAGTTCTTC. This codes for CASGSGREQFF.

In its sample, this clone was seen a few times. The rearrangement joins TRBV6-5 to TRBJ2-7; 11 bases match TRBD2. The CDR3 has 15 amino acids. In germline, CDR1 is MNHEY, CDR2 SVGAGI. The V segment lost 6 bases and the J segment 2 bases; nucleotides outside the gene matches: 6. In nucleotides, the CDR3 is TGTGCCAGCAGGTCACTAGCGGGAGTAGCCTACGAGCAGTACTTC. Residues: CASRSLAGVAYEQYF.

The chain's CDR3 is CASSIVGTGSGNTIYF. The CDR3 bases are TGTGCCAGTAGTATCGTCGGGACAGGTTCTGGAAACACCATATATTTT. V usage is TRBV19 and J usage is TRBJ1-3; 8 nucleotides align to TRBD1. V lost 3 bases and J lost 1; bases outside the gene matches: 5. This CDR3 contains 16 residues. Germline CDR1 is LNHDA and CDR2 is SQIVND (reference sequence).

This clone has just one count. V and J are TRBV11-3 and TRBJ2-5; no firm D call. Trimming left V 0 bases short and J 0 bases short, with 5 bases between. The CDR3 runs to 14 residues. Germline CDR1 SGHNT, CDR2 YENEEA. The CDR3 is CASSLDSNQETQYF. The CDR3 region has the DNA TGTGCCAGCAGCTTAGATAGTAACCAAGAGACCCAGTACTTC.

This clone was seen only a few times. J is TRBJ2-7 and V is TRBV2; D perhaps matches TRBD1 (6 bases). The CDR3 covers 16 residues. Per germline, CDR1 SNHLY and CDR2 FYNNEI. V was cut by 6 bases and J by 0 bases, with 18 bases left in between. DNA for the CDR3: TGTGCCAGCAGGACTTTAACAGGGATAAACTCCTACGAGCAGTACTTC. It is translated as CASRTLTGINSYEQYF.

This rearrangement joins TRBV7-2 to TRBJ2-5; TRBD2 matches 7 bases. Germline V gives CDR1 SGHTA, CDR2 FQGNSA. The CDR3 is made up of 15 amino acids. V shed 2 bases, J shed 4 bases, and the junction held 7 bases outside the gene matches. CDR3 nucleotides: TGTGCCAGCAGCTTAATCAGGGAGGGCACAGAGACCCAGTACTTC. It encodes CASSLIREGTETQYF. The full variable domain, its missing parts supplied by reference TRBV7-2 and TRBJ2-5, is GAGVSQSPSNKVTEKGKDVELRCDPISGHTALYWYRQSLGQGLEFLIYFQGNSAPDKSGLPSDRFSAERTGGSVSTLTIQRTQQEDSAVYLCASSLIREGTETQYFGPGTRLLVL.

V usage is TRBV5-1 and J usage is TRBJ2-5; TRBD1 matches 7 bases. The germline CDR1 and CDR2 sequences are SGHRS and YFSETQ. The CDR3 is 15 amino acids. Trimming cost V 2 bases and J 5 bases; bases outside gene matches: 9. The CDR3 reads CASSFRGGEGETQYF. As DNA, the CDR3 is TGCGCCAGCAGCTTTCGAGGGGGCGAAGGGGAGACCCAGTACTTC.

The chain couples TRBV7-3 to TRBJ2-7, with a possible D match to TRBD1 (6 bases). Germline lookup yields CDR1 SGHTA and CDR2 FQGTGA. This CDR3 is built from 14 residues. The germline V and J ends were trimmed by 1 base and 7 bases, with 14 bases remaining between them. The CDR3 DNA sequence: TGTGCCAGCAGCTTAAACAGGGTAACTCGGGAGCAGTACTTC. This gives the protein CASSLNRVTREQYF.

In its sample, this clone was seen once. This chain links TRBV9 with TRBJ2-1, with a weak D call TRBD2 (6 bases). Trimming left V 3 bases short and J 2 bases short, with 12 bases between. Looked up from germline, CDR1 is SGDLS and CDR2 is YYNGEE. The CDR3 is made up of 15 amino acids. CDR3 amino acids: CASSGKVAAYNEQFF. CDR3 nucleotides: TGTGCCAGCAGCGGGAAAGTAGCGGCCTACAATGAGCAGTTCTTC. Full variable domain (rest looked up from reference TRBV9 and TRBJ2-1): DSGVTQTPKHLITATGQRVTLRCSPRSGDLSVYWYQQSLDQGLQFLIQYYNGEERAKGNILERFSAQQFPDLHSELNLSSLELGDSALYFCASSGKVAAYNEQFFGPGTRLTVL.

The CDR3 reads CASDGHSGANVLTF. The CDR3 DNA sequence: TGTGCCAGCGACGGACACTCTGGGGCCAACGTCCTGACTTTC. The rearrangement uses TRBV7-9 and TRBJ2-6; weak D call: TRBD1 (5 bases). Germline CDR1 is SEHNR and CDR2 is FQNEAQ (reference sequence). V was clipped by 8 bases and J by 0 bases, with 8 bases between them. The CDR3 has 14 amino acids.

The chain uses TRBV28 and TRBJ2-5; 8 nucleotides match TRBD2. This CDR3 is built from 15 residues. After removal of 7 bases from V and 2 bases from J, the junction contained 9 bases not matched to a gene. Germline CDR1 and CDR2: MDHEN and SYDVKM. CDR3 in amino acids: CASIKPGLGQETQYF. The CDR3 DNA sequence: TGTGCCAGCATTAAACCGGGACTAGGACAAGAGACCCAGTACTTC.

This clone was observed once. The chain is built from TRBV5-6 and TRBJ1-5; D may be TRBD1 (5 bases). In germline, CDR1 is SGHDT, CDR2 YYEEEE. The CDR3 is made up of 17 amino acids. Trimming took off 0 bases at V and 1 base at J, with 14 bases between the two ends. CDR3 DNA sequence: TGTGCCAGCAGCTTGGGGGGCAGGGTATGGAGCAATCAGCCCCAGCATTTT. Amino acids: CASSLGGRVWSNQPQHF. Full variable domain (rest looked up from reference TRBV5-6 and TRBJ1-5): DAGVTQSPTHLIKTRGQQVTLRCSPKSGHDTVSWYQQALGQGPQFIFQYYEEEERQRGNFPDRFSGHQFPNYSSELNVNALLLGDSALYLCASSLGGRVWSNQPQHFGDGTRLSIL.

V is TRBV5-1 and J is TRBJ2-1; 10 bases agree with TRBD1. After removal of 9 bases from V and 9 bases from J, the junction contained 24 bases not matched to a gene. The CDR3 contains 18 residues. CDR1 SGHRS and CDR2 YFSETQ come from the germline V gene. CDR3 DNA: TGCGCCAAGAAAGCCCGCGACAGGGGGCCCGGAAGGGCTGGTGAGCAGTTCTTC. Its protein is CAKKARDRGPGRAGEQFF.

The CDR3 sequence is CASSQVGGSQNIQYF. The CDR3 DNA reads TGCGCCAGCAGCCAAGTGGGGGGTTCCCAAAACATTCAGTACTTC. The chain couples TRBV4-3 to TRBJ2-4; D possibly corresponds to TRBD2 (6 bases). Per the germline V gene, CDR1 is LGHNA and CDR2 is YSLEER. Trimming removed 1 base from V and 5 bases from J, with 12 bases in between. The CDR3 consists of 15 residues.

The chain employs TRBV6-2 or TRBV6-3 and TRBJ2-3; maybe TRBD2 (6 bases). Germline V lookup: CDR1 MNHEY, CDR2 SVGEGT. This CDR3 is built from 14 residues. With 0 bases removed from V and 5 bases from J, the gap between germline ends came to 9 bases. The CDR3 DNA reads as TGTGCCAGCAGTTACTCGGGGGGTGGAGATACGCAGTATTTT. Protein: CASSYSGGGDTQYF.

This clone was recorded once. The CDR3 DNA reads TGCGCCAGCAGCCCGGGACAGGGGGCTTCACCCCTCCACTTT. Protein product: CASSPGQGASPLHF. V gene TRBV5-1 combines with J gene TRBJ1-6, with TRBD1 matching over 12 bases. V lost 4 bases, J lost 9 bases, and 2 bases stayed unmatched. CDR1 is SGHRS and CDR2 is YFSETQ in the germline V gene. This CDR3 contains 14 residues.

The rearrangement joins TRBV4-2 to TRBJ2-1, with 9 bases fitting TRBD1. With 3 bases clipped from V and 0 bases from J, the junction kept 9 bases outside the gene matches. Germline V CDR1 and CDR2: LGHNA, YNFKEQ. The CDR3 consists of 18 residues. In nucleotides, the CDR3 is TGTGCCAGCAGCCAGGGGGGGGACAGGGCCAGCTCCTACAATGAGCAGTTCTTC. Translating it yields CASSQGGDRASSYNEQFF.

The chain is built from TRBV5-1 and TRBJ1-2; the D is unclear. Trimming took 4 bases from V and 5 from J, leaving 15 bases between them. Germline values: CDR1 SGHRS, CDR2 YFSETQ. This CDR3 comprises 14 residues. The CDR3 DNA reads as TGCGCCAGCAGCCAGCCGGACGGCGGGTATGGCTACACCTTC. Residues: CASSQPDGGYGYTF.